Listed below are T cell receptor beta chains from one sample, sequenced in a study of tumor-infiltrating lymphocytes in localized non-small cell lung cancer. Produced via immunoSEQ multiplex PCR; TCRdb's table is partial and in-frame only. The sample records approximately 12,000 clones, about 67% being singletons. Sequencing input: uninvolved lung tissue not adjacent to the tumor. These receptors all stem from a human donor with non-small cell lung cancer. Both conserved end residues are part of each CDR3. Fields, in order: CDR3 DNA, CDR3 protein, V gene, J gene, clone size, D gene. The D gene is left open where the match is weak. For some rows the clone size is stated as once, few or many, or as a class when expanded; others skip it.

CDR3 DNA: TGTGCCAGCAGCCATGACAGGAGCTCCTACGAGCAGTACTTC
CDR3 protein: CASSHDRSSYEQYF
V gene: TRBV2
J gene: TRBJ2-7
clone size: .
D gene: .

CDR3 DNA: TGCAGCATAAACAGGGGGGGGACCGGGGAGCTGTTTTTT
CDR3 protein: CSINRGGTGELFF
V gene: TRBV29-1
J gene: TRBJ2-2
clone size: once
D gene: .

CDR3 DNA: TGTGCCTGGAGCTCGAGGGGGACCCAGTACTTC
CDR3 protein: CAWSSRGTQYF
V gene: TRBV30
J gene: TRBJ2-5
clone size: .
D gene: .

CDR3 DNA: TGTGCCAGCAGCCGAGTTTTGGGACAGGGGGCCTCAAATCAGCCCCAGCATTTT
CDR3 protein: CASSRVLGQGASNQPQHF
V gene: TRBV27
J gene: TRBJ1-5
clone size: .
D gene: TRBD1

CDR3 DNA: TGTGCCAGCAGTCCTAGTAACTACAATGAGCAGTTCTTC
CDR3 protein: CASSPSNYNEQFF
V gene: TRBV7-2
J gene: TRBJ2-1
clone size: .
D gene: .

CDR3 DNA: TGCGCCAGCAGCAAAGGGACAGGGGGCGGGAAAGAGACCCAGTACTTC
CDR3 protein: CASSKGTGGGKETQYF
V gene: TRBV5-1
J gene: TRBJ2-5
clone size: once
D gene: TRBD1

CDR3 DNA: TGCGCCAGCAGCCAAGATCTTTTTGCAGGGCTAGCCAAAAACATTCAGTACTTC
CDR3 protein: CASSQDLFAGLAKNIQYF
V gene: TRBV4-1
J gene: TRBJ2-4
clone size: .
D gene: .

CDR3 DNA: TGTGCCAGCAGTGAAGGTATCCCGGGACAAGTAGAGCAGTACTTC
CDR3 protein: CASSEGIPGQVEQYF
V gene: TRBV6-1
J gene: TRBJ2-7
clone size: .
D gene: .

CDR3 DNA: TGCGCCAGCCCTATACCGGGACAGGGGTTTCCTGGGGCCAACGTCCTGACTTTC
CDR3 protein: CASPIPGQGFPGANVLTF
V gene: TRBV23-1
J gene: TRBJ2-6
clone size: .
D gene: TRBD1

CDR3 DNA: TGTGCCAGCAGTCTCCCCCGGGGAGAGGGTGAAAAACTGTTTTTT
CDR3 protein: CASSLPRGEGEKLFF
V gene: TRBV28
J gene: TRBJ1-4
clone size: .
D gene: .

CDR3 DNA: TGTGCCAGCAGCTTAGAATTCGGACAGCTTCAGCGGCCCCAGCATTTT
CDR3 protein: CASSLEFGQLQRPQHF
V gene: TRBV7-2
J gene: TRBJ1-5
clone size: .
D gene: .

CDR3 DNA: TGTGCCAGCAGTTCCCGGCTAGCGGGAGGGGTGGGCACAGATACGCAGTATTTT
CDR3 protein: CASSSRLAGGVGTDTQYF
V gene: TRBV28
J gene: TRBJ2-3
clone size: once
D gene: TRBD2

CDR3 DNA: TGCGCCAGCAGCTCCCGGGACAGGGTATCAGAAGAAAAACTGTTTTTT
CDR3 protein: CASSSRDRVSEEKLFF
V gene: TRBV5-1
J gene: TRBJ1-4
clone size: .
D gene: TRBD1

CDR3 DNA: TGCAGCGTTGGGTGGGCAGGAGTAAAAGAGACCCAGTACTTC
CDR3 protein: CSVGWAGVKETQYF
V gene: TRBV29-1
J gene: TRBJ2-5
clone size: .
D gene: .

CDR3 DNA: TGTGCCAGTCGACAGGCAGCCTATGGCTACACCTTC
CDR3 protein: CASRQAAYGYTF
V gene: TRBV19
J gene: TRBJ1-2
clone size: .
D gene: .

CDR3 DNA: TGTGCCAGCAGCTTGGGTGGTAGCGGGGGCGAGCAGTACTTC
CDR3 protein: CASSLGGSGGEQYF
V gene: TRBV7-6
J gene: TRBJ2-7
clone size: .
D gene: TRBD2

CDR3 DNA: TGTGCCAGCAGTTGGCAGGGGTTCACAGATACGCAGTATTTT
CDR3 protein: CASSWQGFTDTQYF
V gene: TRBV27
J gene: TRBJ2-3
clone size: .
D gene: .

CDR3 DNA: TGTGCCAGTCCTCCGTCCGGGGAGCTGTTTTTT
CDR3 protein: CASPPSGELFF
V gene: TRBV19
J gene: TRBJ2-2
clone size: few
D gene: .

CDR3 DNA: TGTGCCAGCAGCTCTTCCGGGACAGGGGGCCGGGGCTACACCTTC
CDR3 protein: CASSSSGTGGRGYTF
V gene: TRBV5-4
J gene: TRBJ1-2
clone size: few
D gene: TRBD1

CDR3 DNA: TGTGCCTGGAGTCAGTACAATGAGCAGTTCTTC
CDR3 protein: CAWSQYNEQFF
V gene: TRBV30
J gene: TRBJ2-1
clone size: .
D gene: .

CDR3 DNA: TGCGCCAGCAGAGACAGGGCCGCTAGACTGTTTTTT
CDR3 protein: CASRDRAARLFF
V gene: TRBV10-2
J gene: TRBJ1-4
clone size: .
D gene: TRBD1

CDR3 DNA: TGTGCCAGCAGTGACATAGGGCGGCGCAATCAGCCCCAGCATTTT
CDR3 protein: CASSDIGRRNQPQHF
V gene: TRBV6-1
J gene: TRBJ1-5
clone size: .
D gene: .

CDR3 DNA: TGTGCCAGCAGCTTGAGCCCTAGCGGGAGCCTCTTC
CDR3 protein: CASSLSPSGSLF
V gene: TRBV5-6
J gene: TRBJ2-1
clone size: .
D gene: TRBD2

CDR3 DNA: TGTGCCAGCAGCCCAAGACTAGCGGGGGGGCGGGAGCAGTACTTC
CDR3 protein: CASSPRLAGGREQYF
V gene: TRBV7-2
J gene: TRBJ2-5
clone size: .
D gene: TRBD2

CDR3 DNA: TGTGCCAGTAGTATTAGGGTCTGGGACAGGGCGTACGAGCAGTACTTC
CDR3 protein: CASSIRVWDRAYEQYF
V gene: TRBV19
J gene: TRBJ2-7
clone size: .
D gene: TRBD1

CDR3 DNA: TGTGCCAGCAGAAAGAACGGGGTAGGGTACGAGCAGTACTTC
CDR3 protein: CASRKNGVGYEQYF
V gene: TRBV6-5
J gene: TRBJ2-7
clone size: .
D gene: .

CDR3 DNA: TGTGCCAGCAGCGCCGGGACAGGACTATACGAGCAGTACTTC
CDR3 protein: CASSAGTGLYEQYF
V gene: TRBV9
J gene: TRBJ2-7
clone size: .
D gene: TRBD1

CDR3 DNA: TGTGCCATCAGTGAGTCTGCCGCGCCCCTAAGCACTGAAGCTTTCTTT
CDR3 protein: CAISESAAPLSTEAFF
V gene: TRBV10-3
J gene: TRBJ1-1
clone size: .
D gene: .

CDR3 DNA: TGCGCCAGCAGCCCGGGGTCTTGGGGCACCGGGGAGCTGTTTTTT
CDR3 protein: CASSPGSWGTGELFF
V gene: TRBV5-1
J gene: TRBJ2-2
clone size: .
D gene: .

CDR3 DNA: TGTGCCAGCTCATCGGACCTCTCACAGCAGACCCAGTACTTC
CDR3 protein: CASSSDLSQQTQYF
V gene: TRBV18
J gene: TRBJ2-5
clone size: .
D gene: .

CDR3 DNA: TGTGCCAGCACCAGCAAGTACACCATATATTTT
CDR3 protein: CASTSKYTIYF
V gene: TRBV7-9
J gene: TRBJ1-3
clone size: .
D gene: .

CDR3 DNA: TGTGCCAGCAGTATCAATCTGAACACTGAAGCTTTCTTT
CDR3 protein: CASSINLNTEAFF
V gene: TRBV28
J gene: TRBJ1-1
clone size: .
D gene: .

CDR3 DNA: TGTGCCAGCAGCCCACCTCCTCATGTGGGGGGGCGGGGAACTGAAGCTTTCTTT
CDR3 protein: CASSPPPHVGGRGTEAFF
V gene: TRBV28
J gene: TRBJ1-1
clone size: medium-sized
D gene: .

CDR3 DNA: TGTGCCAGCAGCCTGGGGACAGGGGGATACAGAGTACGGTACGAGCAGTACTTC
CDR3 protein: CASSLGTGGYRVRYEQYF
V gene: TRBV7-9
J gene: TRBJ2-7
clone size: .
D gene: TRBD1

CDR3 DNA: TGTGCCAGCAGCAGGACAGGGGGCATGAACACTGAAGCTTTCTTT
CDR3 protein: CASSRTGGMNTEAFF
V gene: TRBV6-6
J gene: TRBJ1-1
clone size: .
D gene: TRBD1

CDR3 DNA: TGCGCCAGCAGCGGGGCTAGCACAGATACGCAGTATTTT
CDR3 protein: CASSGASTDTQYF
V gene: TRBV5-1
J gene: TRBJ2-3
clone size: .
D gene: .

CDR3 DNA: TGTGCCAGCGAGGCCGGGGCTAGCGGGAAAACAGATACGCAGTATTTT
CDR3 protein: CASEAGASGKTDTQYF
V gene: TRBV7-2
J gene: TRBJ2-3
clone size: .
D gene: TRBD2

CDR3 DNA: TGTGCCAGCAGCTTATATCGGAACACCGGGGAGCTGTTTTTT
CDR3 protein: CASSLYRNTGELFF
V gene: TRBV7-2
J gene: TRBJ2-2
clone size: .
D gene: .

CDR3 DNA: TGCAGTGCTAGTAGTCGGCGGTCGCAGTATTTT
CDR3 protein: CSASSRRSQYF
V gene: TRBV20-1
J gene: TRBJ2-3
clone size: .
D gene: .

CDR3 DNA: TGTGCCAGCAGTTTAGGGGGAGTTGGGGGGGGTATCTATGGCTACACCTTC
CDR3 protein: CASSLGGVGGGIYGYTF
V gene: TRBV28
J gene: TRBJ1-2
clone size: .
D gene: .

CDR3 DNA: TGTGCCAGCAGTTTCCCGAGGGGGGTCACCGGGGAGCTGTTTTTT
CDR3 protein: CASSFPRGVTGELFF
V gene: TRBV6-6
J gene: TRBJ2-2
clone size: .
D gene: .

CDR3 DNA: TGCGCCAGCAGCTTGTCTTCGGGGCGAAACAATGAGCAGTTCTTC
CDR3 protein: CASSLSSGRNNEQFF
V gene: TRBV5-1
J gene: TRBJ2-1
clone size: .
D gene: .

CDR3 DNA: TGTGCCAGCACCCCGTGGGGGGGGTACGGGGCCAACGTCCTGACTTTC
CDR3 protein: CASTPWGGYGANVLTF
V gene: TRBV13
J gene: TRBJ2-6
clone size: .
D gene: TRBD2

CDR3 DNA: TGCGCCAGCAGCTTGGACGGGGATAGAAGTGAAAAACTGTTTTTT
CDR3 protein: CASSLDGDRSEKLFF
V gene: TRBV5-1
J gene: TRBJ1-4
clone size: .
D gene: .

CDR3 DNA: TGTGCCAGCAGCTTGGGATCAGGACCTCTAGCCAAAAACATTCAGTACTTC
CDR3 protein: CASSLGSGPLAKNIQYF
V gene: TRBV5-6
J gene: TRBJ2-4
clone size: .
D gene: .

CDR3 DNA: TGTGCCAGCAGCTTAGCGAAAGACAGGGGGCGCGGAGCTTTCTTT
CDR3 protein: CASSLAKDRGRGAFF
V gene: TRBV7-2
J gene: TRBJ1-1
clone size: .
D gene: TRBD1